These T cell receptor beta chains were read from a single sample in a study of shared clonotypes between healthy human individuals. The protocol was immunoSEQ multiplex PCR, while the TCRdb copy is restricted to in-frame clones and leaves out a portion. The data show about 490,000 clones, with almost 80% seen just once and around 12% held by the top ten. The sequenced sample consisted of PBMCs. The receptors were sampled from a woman in her thirties or forties in good health. Some clones in this sample may be carry-over from other donors' samples. Each CDR3 is given with its conserved first and last residue. D genes are given only for firm matches. The listing skips clone size in some rows; elsewhere it reads once, few, many or a size class.

>NA|NA|TRBV4-2|TRBJ2-7
CASSQDTPYEQYF
TGTGCCAGCAGCCAAGATACCCCATACGAGCAGTACTTC
>NA|TRBD1|TRBV30|TRBJ2-5
CAWKGQPSGAQYF
TGTGCCTGGAAGGGACAGCCTTCAGGGGCCCAGTACTTC
>few|NA|TRBV9|TRBJ1-1
CASSVDGGRAFF
TGTGCCAGCAGCGTAGACGGCGGTAGGGCTTTCTTT
>NA|TRBD2|TRBV9|TRBJ2-3
CASSPGLAGAGDTQYF
TGTGCCAGCAGCCCAGGACTAGCGGGGGCTGGTGATACGCAGTATTTT
>NA|NA|TRBV10-3|TRBJ1-5
CAITGTNQGYQPQHF
TGTGCCATCACGGGAACAAACCAGGGTTATCAGCCCCAGCATTTT
>once|NA|TRBV28|TRBJ2-3
CASSYRDGSTDTQYF
TGTGCCAGCAGTTACCGGGACGGTAGCACAGATACGCAGTATTTT
>NA|NA|TRBV7-8|TRBJ2-3
CASSLRAGAYSGATDTQYF
TGTGCCAGCAGCTTACGGGCAGGGGCCTACTCCGGGGCCACAGATACGCAGTATTTT
>few|TRBD2|TRBV19|TRBJ2-2
CASSTSGANTGELFF
TGTGCCAGTAGCACTAGCGGAGCGAACACCGGGGAGCTGTTTTTT
>few|TRBD2|TRBV5-1|TRBJ2-1
CASSWTSGPSKEEQFF
TGCGCCAGCAGTTGGACTAGCGGGCCCTCGAAGGAGGAGCAGTTCTTC
>NA|TRBD2|TRBV28|TRBJ2-7
CASSRARLAGAYEQYF
TGTGCCAGCAGCCGAGCCCGACTAGCGGGAGCCTACGAGCAGTACTTC
>NA|TRBD2|TRBV29-1|TRBJ2-1
CSVQTSGSSEQFF
TGCAGCGTACAGACTAGCGGGAGTTCTGAGCAGTTCTTC
>NA|TRBD2|TRBV11-2|TRBJ2-5
CASSLGLAGIQETQYF
TGTGCCAGCAGCCTTGGGCTAGCGGGGATCCAAGAGACCCAGTACTTC
>many|NA|TRBV2|TRBJ2-7
CASRADTYEQYF
TGTGCCAGCAGGGCAGATACCTACGAGCAGTACTTC
>NA|NA|TRBV4-1|TRBJ1-1
CASRTTVGNTEAFF
TGCGCCAGCAGGACGACAGTTGGGAACACTGAAGCTTTCTTT
>NA|TRBD2|TRBV29-1|TRBJ2-1
CSVEDSGRADNEQFF
TGCAGCGTCGAAGATAGCGGGAGGGCGGACAATGAGCAGTTCTTC